This record covers a single TCR beta chain. The data belong to a study of T cell responses to AZD1222 COVID-19 vaccine. The CDR3 is made up of 14 amino acids. V lost 4 bases and J lost 3; bases outside the gene matches: 3. Germline V gene lookup returns CDR1 KGHDR and CDR2 SFDVKD. TCRdb's copy holds only in-frame clones and misses some; the assay was immunoSEQ multiplex PCR. The data show over 110,000 clones, around 90% seen once. The material was peripheral blood, obtained 28 days after the second AZD1222 dose. The genes are TRBV24-1 and TRBJ2-5, with TRBD1 matching 8 bases. The sequence came from an adult who received the AZD1222 COVID-19 vaccine. CDR3 amino acids: CATSDPQGEETQYF. CDR3 in DNA: TGTGCCACCAGTGACCCACAGGGGGAAGAGACCCAGTACTTC.